What follows are 15 T cell receptor beta chains derived from one specimen sequenced in a study of blood T cell repertoires in COVID-19. Some clones are missing from TCRdb's copy, which holds only in-frame ones; the method was immunoSEQ multiplex PCR. The sample consists of around 170,000 clones, roughly 80% of them appearing once. The sample was peripheral blood. All receptors derive from a woman aged 40 to 50 with acute or convalescent COVID-19.

The chain employs TRBV18 and TRBJ1-5; 7 bases match TRBD1. The ends lost 4 bases at V and 2 bases at J; junction bases unmatched: 5. From germline, CDR1 is KGHSH and CDR2 LQKENI. The CDR3 runs to 15 residues. The CDR3 DNA follows: TGTGCCAGCTCACGTAACAGGGGTGGCAATCAGCCCCAGCATTTT. Translated: CASSRNRGGNQPQHF.

On this clone itself: Different DNA sequences within this sample yield the same CDR3. The J gene is TRBJ2-4, the V gene TRBV29-1; 15 nucleotides line up with TRBD2. Germline lookup yields CDR1 SQVTM and CDR2 ANQGSEA. The CDR3 loop spans 18 amino acids. J lost 11 bases, V lost 4 bases, and 18 bases had no gene match. The CDR3 loop reads CSVAIQGYGTSGGILQYF. The CDR3 DNA is TGCAGCGTTGCCATACAGGGGTACGGGACTAGCGGGGGGATACTTCAGTACTTC.

The gene calls are TRBV3-1 (or the pseudogene TRBV3-2) and TRBJ2-1; TRBD2 might be the D (6 bases). Per germline, CDR1 LGHDT and CDR2 YNNKEL (reference sequence). Trimming left V 1 base short and J 5 bases short, with 12 bases between. This CDR3 spans 15 amino acids. This CDR3 is CASSQAPGAHNEQFF. In DNA form, the CDR3 reads TGTGCCAGCAGCCAAGCCCCGGGAGCCCACAATGAGCAGTTCTTC.

The CDR3 reads CASSPLGGEKQFF. CDR3 DNA sequence: TGTGCCAGCAGCCCCCTGGGGGGAGAAAAGCAGTTCTTC. J is TRBJ2-1 and V is TRBV7-9; the D gene is possibly TRBD2 (6 bases). Trimming stripped 5 bases from V and 11 bases from J, with 16 bases between. CDR3 size: 13 residues. Germline V gene data show CDR1 as SEHNR and CDR2 as FQNEAQ (reference sequence).

CDR3 nucleotide sequence: TGTGCCAGCAGTTGGACTAGCGGGAGTACAGATACGCAGTATTTT. Translating it yields CASSWTSGSTDTQYF. The chain has TRBV6-5 and TRBJ2-3; TRBD2 matches at 13 bases. Per germline, CDR1 MNHEY and CDR2 SVGAGI. The CDR3 has 15 residues. V dropped 4 bases and J dropped 3; count of bases not matched to a gene: 1.

This chain links TRBV19 with TRBJ2-1; TRBD2 matches 10 bases. The germline V gene has CDR1 LNHDA and CDR2 SQIVND (reference sequence). The CDR3 sequence is 19 residues long. Losses at the gene ends were 6 bases for V and 8 bases for J; bases not matched to a gene: 22. DNA for the CDR3: TGTGCCAGTAGGATACCCGGGACTAGCGCAGACCCGGCTAGTGATGAGCAGTTCTTC. Its translation: CASRIPGTSADPASDEQFF.

The J gene is TRBJ1-2, the V gene TRBV6-6; D gene unclear. This CDR3 spans 14 amino acids. V was cut by 2 bases and J by 3 bases, with 10 bases left in between. Per germline, CDR1 MNHNY and CDR2 SVGAGI (reference sequence). The CDR3 here is CASSYAGGDYGYTF. In DNA form, the CDR3 reads TGTGCCAGCAGTTACGCGGGAGGAGACTATGGCTACACCTTC.

This clone was recorded once. DNA of the CDR3: TGTGCCTGCCCGCTAGGGGGCAGGGAATCCTATGGCTACACCTTC. It codes for CACPLGGRESYGYTF. The rearrangement uses TRBV30 and TRBJ1-2; 7 bases line up with TRBD1. From germline, CDR1 is GTSNPN and CDR2 SVGIG (reference sequence). With V trimmed by 6 bases and J by 4 bases, 14 bases remained unmatched. This CDR3 region has 15 residues.

The J gene is TRBJ1-1, the V gene TRBV3-1 (or the pseudogene TRBV3-2); D is possibly TRBD1 (6 bases). Germline V gives CDR1 LGHDT, CDR2 YNNKEL (reference sequence). The ends were cut back, 3 bases at V and 7 bases at J, with 12 bases in the middle. The CDR3 sequence is 13 residues long. In DNA, the CDR3 is TGTGCCAGCAGCCATAGGACAGCGTATGAAGCTTTCTTT. Amino acids: CASSHRTAYEAFF.

This rearrangement joins TRBV28 to TRBJ1-5; D not resolved. Trimming cost V 3 bases and J 5 bases, with 11 bases left between them. The CDR3 spans 14 residues. The germline V gene encodes CDR1 MDHEN and CDR2 SYDVKM. This chain's CDR3 is CASSFLAGYQPQHF. The CDR3 DNA is TGTGCCAGCAGTTTCTTGGCAGGCTATCAGCCCCAGCATTTT.

The chain combines TRBV6-5 with TRBJ2-3; the D gene is possibly TRBD2 (6 bases). There are 13 residues in the CDR3. V was trimmed by 8 bases and J by 2 bases, leaving 11 bases between them. CDR1 and CDR2 (germline): MNHEY, SVGAGI. CDR3 DNA sequence: TGTGCCAGCCGGGACTCGTCCACAGATACGCAGTATTTT. This translates into CASRDSSTDTQYF.

The chain links TRBV5-6 to TRBJ1-2; D ambiguous. Looked up from germline, CDR1 is SGHDT and CDR2 is YYEEEE. The CDR3 is 14 amino acids. V shed 4 bases and J shed 0 bases, with 10 bases lying between them. CDR3 coding DNA: TGTGCCAGCAGCAGCGGGATTCCTAACTATGGCTACACCTTC. Protein: CASSSGIPNYGYTF. Full variable domain (rest looked up from reference TRBV5-6 and TRBJ1-2): DAGVTQSPTHLIKTRGQQVTLRCSPKSGHDTVSWYQQALGQGPQFIFQYYEEEERQRGNFPDRFSGHQFPNYSSELNVNALLLGDSALYLCASSSGIPNYGYTFGSGTRLTVV.

This sequence joins TRBV18 and TRBJ1-5, with 9 bases lining up with TRBD1. The V segment lost 4 bases and the J segment 1 base; nucleotides outside the gene matches: 2. The CDR3 consists of 15 residues. Germline V gives CDR1 KGHSH, CDR2 LQKENI. DNA of the CDR3: TGTGCCAGCTCACTCGACAGGGGGAGCAATCAGCCCCAGCATTTT. Its translation is CASSLDRGSNQPQHF. Full variable domain (missing parts from reference TRBV18 and TRBJ1-5): NAGVMQNPRHLVRRRGQEARLRCSPMKGHSHVYWYRQLPEEGLKFMVYLQKENIIDESGMPKERFSAEFPKEGPSILRIQQVVRGDSAAYFCASSLDRGSNQPQHFGDGTRLSIL.

V usage is TRBV24-1 and J usage is TRBJ2-4; possibly TRBD2 for D (6 bases). The CDR3 has 16 residues. With 3 bases removed from V and 1 base from J, the gap between germline ends came to 12 bases. Germline V lookup: CDR1 KGHDR, CDR2 SFDVKD. In nucleotides, the CDR3 is TGTGCCACCAGTGATCCCCACCGGGGGGCCAAAAACATTCAGTACTTC. Amino acids: CATSDPHRGAKNIQYF.

The V call is TRBV7-9, the J call TRBJ2-1; D remains unclear. The V end was cut by 1 base, the J end by 9 bases, with 19 bases between. The CDR3 extends over 16 amino acids. Germline V lookup: CDR1 SEHNR, CDR2 FQNEAQ (reference sequence). In DNA form, the CDR3 reads TGTGCCAGCAGCTTAGGACGTCGAGCTAGTTTGGTTGAGCAGTTCTTC. Translation gives CASSLGRRASLVEQFF.